This T cell receptor beta chain originates from a study of shared clonotypes between healthy human individuals. Each donor was a Caucasian adult residing in Nashville, Tennessee. The CDR3 covers 17 residues. CDR1 is LNHNV and CDR2 is YYDKDF in the germline V gene (reference sequence). The V and J ends lost 3 bases and 0 bases, in that order; junction bases with no gene match: 8. Note on this clone: The antigen remains undetermined.

The study, taken as a whole, reports: In contrast to clonotypes shared by all four donors, non-shared clonotypes had lower generation probabilities. Clonotype sharing among donors likely depends on sequencing depth. Enrolling few donors narrowed the genetic and exposure-history diversity that was represented.

Clones were read by immunoSEQ multiplex PCR, and TCRdb kept only the in-frame ones, dropping some. The sample lists approximately 1,500,000 clones, roughly 96% occurring once. This chain links TRBV15 with TRBJ1-3; 7 bases match TRBD1. The sequence was collected from a man under 40 in good health. Material: naive CD4+ T cells sorted from blood. Subset indicated: CD45RA+ positively selected. As DNA, the CDR3 is TGTGCCACCAGCAGGGCAACAGGGGCCTACTCTGGAAACACCATATATTTT. Amino acids: CATSRATGAYSGNTIYF.